Included here is one T cell receptor beta chain sequence, with context. The antigen is undetermined. The sample belongs to a study of blood T cells in healthy people across ages. Per the germline V gene, CDR1 is LNHNV and CDR2 is YYDKDF (reference sequence). The CDR3 sequence is 15 residues long. No fewer than 7 million PBMCs went into each sample. Together with a sample-barcoded 5' primer, a J-beta primer mix was included in a second PCR lasting roughly 6 to 12 cycles. A single record per CDR3 protein comes from TCRdb applying MiXCR to the 5' RACE reads. Of about 680,000 distinct CDR3 sequences in the sample, more than 40% are singletons; the top ten hold roughly a third. General study results and limits: Naive and antigen-experienced cells were not separated, limiting conclusive comparison. Comparison with aged donors showed that long-lived donors had more naive CD4+ cells and higher diversity. Donor CMV status was unknown, possibly confounding expanded clonotype changes.

V usage is TRBV15 and J usage is TRBJ2-4, with 10 bases that match TRBD2. The end of the DNA is better explained by TRBJ2-5, so the J call may be wrong. The sequenced sample consisted of blood. The sequence was obtained from a woman aged 60 to 75 in good health. CDR3 sequence: CATSSLTSGQETQYF. In DNA, the CDR3 is TGTGCCACCAGCAGCCTGACTAGCGGGCAAGAGACCCAGTACTTC.